These 7 T cell receptor beta chains originate from one sample sequenced in a study of shared clonotypes between healthy human individuals. Sequenced by immunoSEQ multiplex PCR; TCRdb stores in-frame clones only, minus some. The sample lists 2 million to 2.5 million clones, over 85% seen once, with roughly 0.36% in the top ten. The sample was naive CD4+ T cells from PBMCs. Subset noted: CD45RA+ positively selected. Receptor source: a man aged 18 to 30 in good health. Some clones in this sample may be carry-over from other donors' samples.

The chain joins TRBV7-8 to TRBJ1-3; D remains unclear. The CDR3 is 16 amino acids. Germline CDR1 reads SGHVS; CDR2 reads FQNEAQ. Trimming took off 5 bases at V and 2 bases at J, with 16 bases between the two ends. The CDR3 DNA is TGTGCCAGCAGCACCTACGTAGGGAATACTGGAAACACCATATATTTT. Translating it yields CASSTYVGNTGNTIYF.

The V and J genes are TRBV4-2 and TRBJ2-7; 8 positions match TRBD2. V lost 0 bases to trimming and J lost 8 bases; unmatched junction nucleotides: 12. Germline loops: CDR1 LGHNA, CDR2 YNFKEQ. CDR3 length: 16 residues. CDR3 nucleotides: TGTGCCAGCAGCCAAGATCAAGGGACTAGGGGAAGTAAGCAGTACTTC. Translation: CASSQDQGTRGSKQYF.

In its sample, this clone was seen a few times. This chain uses TRBV30 with TRBJ1-1; possible D gene TRBD1, 5 bases. V was clipped by 1 base and J by 3 bases, with 15 bases between them. The V gene's germline CDR1 is GTSNPN and CDR2 SVGIG (reference sequence). The CDR3 totals 15 residues. CDR3 residues: CAWSGGGVEDTEAFF. The CDR3 coding sequence is TGTGCCTGGAGTGGGGGCGGGGTCGAGGACACTGAAGCTTTCTTT. The variable domain in full, with the rest retrieved from reference TRBV30 and TRBJ1-1, is SQTIHQWPATLVQPVGSPLSLECTVEGTSNPNLYWYRQAAGRGLQLLFYSVGIGQISSEVPQNLSASRPQDRQFILSSKKLLLSDSGFYLCAWSGGGVEDTEAFFGQGTRLTVV.

The V gene is TRBV18, the J gene TRBJ2-3, with 9 bases matching TRBD1. After removal of 5 bases from V and 1 base from J, the junction contained 1 base not matched to a gene. CDR3 length: 14 amino acids. The V gene's germline CDR1 is KGHSH and CDR2 LQKENI. CDR3 amino acids: CASSRTGGTDTQYF. The CDR3 region has the DNA TGTGCCAGCTCAAGGACAGGGGGCACAGATACGCAGTATTTT.

The genes are TRBV7-2 and TRBJ2-7, with 13 bases identical to TRBD2. The CDR3 extends over 15 amino acids. The germline gives CDR1 SGHTA, CDR2 FQGNSA. V lost 3 bases and J lost 6; bases outside the gene matches: 5. The CDR3: CASSFWTSGGSEQYF. The CDR3, as DNA: TGTGCCAGCAGCTTTTGGACTAGCGGGGGAAGCGAGCAGTACTTC.

This chain uses TRBV5-1 with TRBJ1-1; no clear D. V lost 0 bases and J lost 3, with 15 bases in between. The CDR3 runs 16 residues. From germline, CDR1 is SGHRS and CDR2 YFSETQ. The CDR3 is CASSLVAGPADTEAFF. The CDR3 DNA follows: TGCGCCAGCAGCTTGGTGGCCGGCCCCGCGGACACTGAAGCTTTCTTT. Filled out from reference TRBV5-1 and TRBJ1-1, the complete variable domain reads KAGVTQTPRYLIKTRGQQVTLSCSPISGHRSVSWYQQTPGQGLQFLFEYFSETQRNKGNFPGRFSGRQFSNSRSEMNVSTLELGDSALYLCASSLVAGPADTEAFFGQGTRLTVV.

The J gene is TRBJ2-1, the V gene TRBV5-4; TRBD1 matches 7 bases. V lost 8 bases, J lost 2 bases, and 7 bases stayed unmatched. The length of the CDR3 is 14 residues. Germline-derived CDR1 and CDR2 are SGHNT and YYREEE (reference sequence). The CDR3 bases are TGTGCCAGTAGGGGGCCCTCGACCTACAATGAGCAGTTCTTC. Residues: CASRGPSTYNEQFF.